Following are 7 T cell receptor beta chains from one sample sequenced in a study of shared clonotypes between healthy human individuals. The assay was immunoSEQ multiplex PCR, and TCRdb's table has in-frame clones only and misses some. The top ten clones hold about an eighth of a sample with 450,000 to 500,000 clones, 65% to 80% of them seen once. Sample: PBMCs. The receptor set was obtained from a woman aged 40 to 49 in good health. Some clones in this sample may be carry-over from other donors' samples.

V gene TRBV18 combines with J gene TRBJ1-1; 10 positions match TRBD1. The CDR3 is made up of 17 amino acids. After removal of 3 bases from V and 3 bases from J, the junction contained 10 bases not matched to a gene. Germline loops: CDR1 KGHSH, CDR2 LQKENI. The CDR3 loop reads CASSPLLGTGDYTEAFF. The CDR3 coding sequence is TGTGCCAGCTCACCGCTGTTAGGGACAGGGGATTACACTGAAGCTTTCTTT.

The gene calls are TRBV2 and TRBJ2-5, with D possibly TRBD2 on 6 matching bases. The DNA end lines up better with TRBJ2-7; the J call may be wrong. This CDR3 is built from 13 residues. Germline assignment: CDR1 SNHLY and CDR2 FYNNEI. The chain's CDR3 is CASRPSVTYEQYF. The CDR3 DNA sequence: TGTGCCAGCAGGCCTAGCGTAACCTACGAGCAGTACTTC.

As for this clone: This same CDR3 is encoded by further DNA sequences in the sample. V is TRBV18 and J is TRBJ1-3, with TRBD1 identical over 9 bases. Per germline, CDR1 KGHSH and CDR2 LQKENI. The CDR3 contains 17 residues. Trimming at V came to 0 bases and at J to 0 bases, leaving 3 bases not matched to a gene. CDR3 protein: CASSPPGQGFSGNTIYF. DNA for the CDR3: TGTGCCAGCTCACCACCGGGACAGGGATTCTCTGGAAACACCATATATTTT.

The V gene is TRBV5-1, the J gene TRBJ2-7, with 11 bases fitting TRBD2. The CDR3 extends over 15 amino acids. Trimming took 5 bases from V and 3 from J; bases not matched to a gene: 7. Germline V gene data show CDR1 as SGHRS and CDR2 as YFSETQ. CDR3 sequence reads: CASRPGLAEFYEQYF. CDR3 DNA: TGCGCCAGCAGACCGGGACTAGCGGAATTCTACGAGCAGTACTTC.

V usage is TRBV11-1 and J usage is TRBJ2-7; TRBD1 agrees at 11 bases. The germline CDR1 and CDR2 sequences are SGHAT and FQDESV (reference sequence). Unmatched junction bases numbered 13, after V lost 5 bases and J lost 7 bases. There are 16 residues in the CDR3. The CDR3 sequence is CASSTPFWDRGDEQYF. CDR3 in DNA: TGTGCCAGCAGCACTCCGTTCTGGGACAGGGGGGATGAGCAGTACTTC.

V gene TRBV4-2 combines with J gene TRBJ2-3; TRBD2 matches 10 bases. V lost 5 bases and J lost 0; bases outside the gene matches: 8. The CDR3 covers 17 residues. Germline CDR1 is LGHNA and CDR2 is YNFKEQ. CDR3 in DNA: TGTGCCAGCAGCTGGACTAGCGGACATGCTAGCACAGATACGCAGTATTTT. This codes for CASSWTSGHASTDTQYF.

For this clone: Given a much more abundant clone one base away, this may be a read error. In nucleotides, the CDR3 is TGCAGCGTGGACCGGGAGGGAACGGCTTTCTTT. Translated: CSVDREGTAFF. The rearrangement uses TRBV29-1 and TRBJ1-1; D unclear. Germline values: CDR1 SQVTM, CDR2 ANQGSEA. The germline V and J ends were trimmed by 6 bases and 11 bases, with 16 bases remaining between them. This CDR3 comprises 11 residues.